This T cell receptor (beta chain) was sequenced during a study of response to subunit inactivated influenza vaccine. This CDR3 is 13 amino acids long. V lost 0 bases and J 7 bases, leaving 8 bases between the germline ends. CDR1 is SGHRS, CDR2 YFSETQ, per germline. TCRdb fed the RT-PCR reads into MiXCR, producing one record per CDR3 protein. The sample contains approximately 520,000 distinct CDR3 sequences, about 25% of which appear only once. This clonotype was seen a few times. This clonotype was sampled from a man aged 50-60 years who received an inactivated influenza vaccine. This chain joins TRBV5-1 and TRBJ2-1; D perhaps matches TRBD1 (5 bases). The material was CD4+ T cells sorted from PBMCs, obtained around 5 days after vaccination. The CDR3 spells CASSLGQLNEQFF. DNA for the CDR3: TGCGCCAGCAGCTTGGGACAGCTTAATGAGCAGTTCTTC. The full variable domain, its missing parts supplied by reference TRBV5-1 and TRBJ2-1, is KAGVTQTPRYLIKTRGQQVTLSCSPISGHRSVSWYQQTPGQGLQFLFEYFSETQRNKGNFPGRFSGRQFSNSRSEMNVSTLELGDSALYLCASSLGQLNEQFFGPGTRLTVL.